The following is a T cell receptor beta chain sequence with its context. The antigen is undetermined. Measured with immunoSEQ multiplex PCR; TCRdb has only the in-frame clones, and not every one. The top ten hold 7% of the sample, which has about 39,000 clones, around 67% seen once. Germline loops: CDR1 SNHLY, CDR2 FYNNEI. This CDR3 spans 15 amino acids. The germline V and J ends were trimmed by 4 bases and 6 bases, with 16 bases remaining between them. This sample is part of a study of cytotoxic CD8 clonotypes in ibrutinib-treated CLL. Whole-study results and caveats: Clonality, elevated at ibrutinib response, dropped back toward baseline at progression.

The specimen comprised PBMCs, sampled at disease progression, from a patient treated with ibrutinib. This receptor was obtained from a human donor with chronic lymphocytic leukemia. V is TRBV2 and J is TRBJ1-5; no firm D call. The CDR3 bases are TGTGCCAGCAGTGGTATCTCCCCCACGGCTCAGCCCCAGCATTTT. This gives the protein CASSGISPTAQPQHF.